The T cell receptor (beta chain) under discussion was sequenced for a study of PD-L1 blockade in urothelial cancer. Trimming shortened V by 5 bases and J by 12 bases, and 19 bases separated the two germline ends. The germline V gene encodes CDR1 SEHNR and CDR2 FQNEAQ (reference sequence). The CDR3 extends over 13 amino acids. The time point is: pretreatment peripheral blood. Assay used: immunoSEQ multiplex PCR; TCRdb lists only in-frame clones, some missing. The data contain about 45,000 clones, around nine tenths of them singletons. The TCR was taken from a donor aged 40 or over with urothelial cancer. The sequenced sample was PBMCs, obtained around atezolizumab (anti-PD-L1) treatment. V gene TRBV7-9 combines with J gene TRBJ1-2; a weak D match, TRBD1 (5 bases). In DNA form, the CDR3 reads TGTGCCAGCAGCCCCCAGCCCAGGGTTGGGAACACCTTC. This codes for CASSPQPRVGNTF.